Shown below are 27 T cell receptor beta chains from a single sample sequenced in a study of T cell repertoires in cytomegalovirus infection. MiXCR, applied by TCRdb to the reads, yields one record per CDR3 protein. The repertoire holds 350,000 to 550,000 distinct CDR3 sequences, with roughly 31% as singletons. Sequencing was performed on PBMCs. The receptors were sampled from a human donor in good health (CMV status not recorded). Some clones in this sample may be carry-over from other donors' samples.

The V and J genes are TRBV7-8 and TRBJ1-1; D gene uncertain. The CDR3 has 14 residues. Germline CDR1 SGHVS, CDR2 FQNEAQ. Deletions cut 4 bases from V and 3 bases from J, with 12 bases between. The CDR3 DNA is TGTGCCAGCAGCTCTGGGCCGTGGGACACTGAAGCTTTCTTT. Amino acid sequence: CASSSGPWDTEAFF.

The CDR3 DNA follows: TGCGCCAGCAGCCCCTCAGGGACAGGGGGTATCGAGACCCAGTACTTC. As protein: CASSPSGTGGIETQYF. The chain has TRBV4-1 and TRBJ2-5; 11 bases fit TRBD1. The CDR3 is 16 residues long. Per germline, CDR1 MGHRA and CDR2 YSYEKL. With V trimmed by 4 bases and J by 5 bases, 9 bases remained unmatched.

The chain is built from TRBV15 and TRBJ2-4; TRBD1 matches 7 bases. The CDR3 has 18 residues. Germline-derived CDR1 and CDR2 are LNHNV and YYDKDF (reference sequence). V lost 0 bases, J lost 4 bases, and 12 bases stayed unmatched. Here the CDR3 reads CATSRDFGAGGLKNIQYF. CDR3 coding DNA: TGTGCCACCAGCAGAGATTTTGGGGCAGGGGGTCTGAAAAACATTCAGTACTTC.

The chain combines TRBV28 with TRBJ2-7; D gene ambiguous. The CDR3 is 13 residues long. Germline CDR1 MDHEN, CDR2 SYDVKM. The V end was cut by 5 bases, the J end by 4 bases, with 12 bases between. CDR3 protein: CASSPTVLYEQYF. Here the CDR3 DNA reads TGTGCCAGCAGTCCAACCGTACTATACGAGCAGTACTTC.

The J gene is TRBJ2-1, the V gene TRBV27; D gene ambiguous. Per the germline V gene, CDR1 is MNHEY and CDR2 is SMNVEV (reference sequence). This CDR3 contains 13 residues. Trimming cost V 4 bases and J 2 bases, with 6 bases left between them. Written as DNA, the CDR3 is TGTGCCAGCAGTTGGACCGCCTACAATGAGCAGTTCTTC. Amino acid sequence: CASSWTAYNEQFF.

Comments on this clonotype: This may come from a read error, since a much larger clone is one base off. The gene calls are TRBV7-2 and TRBJ1-1, with unresolved D. This CDR3 has 13 residues. Germline loops: CDR1 SGHTA, CDR2 FQGNSA. The CDR3 is CARSLLIYTEAFF. The DNA for the CDR3 is TGTGCCAGAAGCTTACTGATCTACACTGAAGCTTTCTTT.

This clonotype showed up many times. The rearrangement links TRBV7-2 to TRBJ2-7, with 7 bases aligning to TRBD2. From germline, CDR1 is SGHTA and CDR2 FQGNSA. This CDR3 region has 16 residues. The V and J ends lost 6 bases and 0 bases, in that order; junction bases with no gene match: 11. The CDR3 sequence: CASRRRSGASSYEQYF. For the CDR3, the DNA is TGTGCCAGCAGACGAAGGAGCGGGGCCAGCTCCTACGAGCAGTACTTC.

V gene TRBV20-1 combines with J gene TRBJ2-5; perhaps D is TRBD1 or TRBD2 (5 bases each). From germline, CDR1 is DFQATT and CDR2 SNEGSKA (reference sequence). This CDR3 spans 17 amino acids. Between the trimmed V and J ends, which lost 5 bases and 1 base, there was a span of 23 bases. The DNA of the CDR3 is TGCAGTGCTCCTGGGACCGTTATACCCCACTTCCAAGAGACCCAGTACTTC. Translation gives CSAPGTVIPHFQETQYF.

This clonotype was detected ten times or more. The genes are TRBV7-2 and TRBJ1-1; the D is unclear. V gave up 1 base and J gave up 2 bases, with 5 bases separating them. The CDR3 loop spans 13 amino acids. Germline CDR1 reads SGHTA; CDR2 reads FQGNSA. The CDR3 here is CASSLVDNTEAFF. CDR3 DNA sequence: TGTGCCAGCAGCTTAGTCGACAACACTGAAGCTTTCTTT.

The chain uses TRBV7-6 and TRBJ1-2, with no clear D. CDR3 size: 14 residues. V lost 5 bases and J 4 bases, leaving 14 bases between the germline ends. CDR1 is SGHVS, CDR2 FNYEAQ, per germline. In DNA form, the CDR3 reads TGTGCCAGCAGCCCTCGACCGGGAGGCTATGGCTACACCTTC. This translates into CASSPRPGGYGYTF.

The chain employs TRBV7-9 and TRBJ1-5; a possible D gene is TRBD1 (5 bases). The germline V and J ends were trimmed by 1 base and 9 bases, with 7 bases remaining between them. Germline CDR1 and CDR2: SEHNR and FQNEAQ (reference sequence). This CDR3 comprises 12 residues. The CDR3, as DNA: TGTGCCAGCAGCTTAGGACAGCGGCCCCAGCATTTT. Translation gives CASSLGQRPQHF. The full variable domain, its missing parts supplied by reference TRBV7-9 and TRBJ1-5, is DTGVSQNPRHKITKRGQNVTFRCDPISEHNRLYWYRQTLGQGPEFLTYFQNEAQLEKSRLLSDRFSAERPKGSFSTLEIQRTEQGDSAMYLCASSLGQRPQHFGDGTRLSIL.

V gene TRBV2 combines with J gene TRBJ2-5; the D gene is possibly TRBD2 (6 bases). This CDR3 contains 15 residues. Germline lookup yields CDR1 SNHLY and CDR2 FYNNEI. The V and J ends lost 3 bases and 1 base respectively, with 12 bases between them. The CDR3 coding sequence is TGTGCCAGCAGTGAGTTAGCGGTCCTCCAAGAGACCCAGTACTTC. Its protein product is CASSELAVLQETQYF.

The rearrangement uses TRBV6-1 and TRBJ2-3; 7 bases are a match to TRBD1. CDR1 is MNHNS, CDR2 SASEGT, per germline. Losses at the gene ends were 5 bases for V and 2 bases for J; bases not matched to a gene: 7. The CDR3 spans 15 residues. In nucleotides, the CDR3 is TGTGCCAGCAGTTCCCTTGACAGGGCCACAGATACGCAGTATTTT. Translation: CASSSLDRATDTQYF.

This clonotype was observed a few times. The chain combines TRBV3-1 with TRBJ2-2, with 11 bases identical to TRBD1. V lost 4 bases and J lost 7; bases outside the gene matches: 11. Germline CDR1 is LGHDT and CDR2 is YNNKEL (reference sequence). The CDR3 is 17 residues long. This chain's CDR3 is CASSPERGTGGDGELFF. DNA for the CDR3: TGTGCCAGCAGCCCGGAAAGAGGGACAGGGGGTGACGGGGAGCTGTTTTTT. Drawing the rest from reference TRBV3-1 and TRBJ2-2, the complete variable domain is DTAVSQTPKYLVTQMGNDKSIKCEQNLGHDTMYWYKQDSKKFLKIMFSYNNKELIINETVPNRFSPKSPDKAHLNLHINSLELGDSAVYFCASSPERGTGGDGELFFGEGSRLTVL.

The V call is TRBV24-1, the J call TRBJ2-2, with D possibly TRBD2 on 5 matching bases. Deletions cut 7 bases from V and 7 bases from J, with 9 bases between. There are 12 residues in the CDR3. Germline V gene lookup returns CDR1 KGHDR and CDR2 SFDVKD. The CDR3 region is CATSRGGGELFF. For the CDR3, the DNA is TGTGCCACCAGCCGTGGAGGCGGGGAGCTGTTTTTT.

This clonotype has a handful of counts. The rearrangement joins TRBV5-1 to TRBJ2-7; D is possibly TRBD1 (5 bases). Germline assignment: CDR1 SGHRS and CDR2 YFSETQ. V lost 1 base to trimming and J lost 0 bases, with 14 bases between them. The CDR3 runs to 16 residues. This CDR3 is CASSLRPRQSSYEQYF. CDR3 coding DNA: TGCGCCAGCAGCTTGCGTCCCAGACAGAGCTCCTACGAGCAGTACTTC. Based on the CDR3 plus reference TRBV5-1 and TRBJ2-7, the full variable domain is KAGVTQTPRYLIKTRGQQVTLSCSPISGHRSVSWYQQTPGQGLQFLFEYFSETQRNKGNFPGRFSGRQFSNSRSEMNVSTLELGDSALYLCASSLRPRQSSYEQYFGPGTRLTVT.

The V call is TRBV4-1, the J call TRBJ2-2; 9 nucleotides agree with TRBD2. The ends lost 1 base at V and 6 bases at J; junction bases unmatched: 9. The CDR3 loop spans 17 amino acids. CDR1 MGHRA and CDR2 YSYEKL come from the germline V gene. CDR3 DNA: TGCGCCAGCAGCCAAGTAAGAGGGACTAGCTTATCCGGGGAGCTGTTTTTT. This codes for CASSQVRGTSLSGELFF.

This chain's CDR3 is CASSPGSGANVLTF. DNA of the CDR3: TGTGCCAGCTCACCAGGGTCTGGGGCCAACGTCCTGACTTTC. This rearrangement joins TRBV18 to TRBJ2-6; D ambiguous. Trimming removed 2 bases at V and 1 base at J, with 3 bases between. Germline V gene data show CDR1 as KGHSH and CDR2 as LQKENI. The CDR3 length is 14 residues.

About this clonotype itself: Possible read error: a much larger clone is one base away. Since no conserved phenylalanine or tryptophan closes the CDR3, a read error is the likely cause. The chain recombines TRBV2 with TRBJ2-2; D is undetermined. This CDR3 comprises 15 residues. Germline CDR1 and CDR2: SNHLY and FYNNEI. V was shortened by 7 bases and J by 6 bases, with 18 bases between the two germline ends. This CDR3 is CASKDGEIVPGELFL. As DNA, the CDR3 is TGTGCCAGCAAGGATGGGGAAATAGTCCCCGGGGAGCTGTTTTTG.

This chain links TRBV28 with TRBJ1-4; 11 positions match TRBD1. CDR3 size: 16 residues. With V trimmed by 6 bases and J by 6 bases, 9 bases remained unmatched. Per the germline V gene, CDR1 is MDHEN and CDR2 is SYDVKM. DNA for the CDR3: TGTGCCAGCAGCCCCCCCGGACAGGGGGCATATGAAAAACTGTTTTTT. Protein product: CASSPPGQGAYEKLFF.

This chain's CDR3 is CASSLRGPTNEKLFF. DNA of the CDR3: TGTGCCAGCAGCCTCCGGGGCCCAACTAATGAAAAACTGTTTTTT. The V gene is TRBV7-2, the J gene TRBJ1-4; D is perhaps TRBD1 (5 bases). Germline loops: CDR1 SGHTA, CDR2 FQGNSA. The ends were cut back, 5 bases at V and 0 bases at J, with 10 bases in the middle. There are 15 residues in the CDR3.

The V call is TRBV14, the J call TRBJ2-1, with 7 bases that match TRBD1. This CDR3 region has 15 residues. Germline loops: CDR1 SGHDN, CDR2 FVKESK. V trimming: 3 bases; J trimming: 4 bases; junction bases outside the gene matches: 6. CDR3: CASSQTGLGYNEQFF. The CDR3 DNA reads as TGTGCCAGCAGCCAGACAGGGCTGGGGTACAATGAGCAGTTCTTC. The whole variable domain, filled in from reference TRBV14 and TRBJ2-1, reads EAGVTQFPSHSVIEKGQTVTLRCDPISGHDNLYWYRRVMGKEIKFLLHFVKESKQDESGMPNNRFLAERTGGTYSTLKVQPAELEDSGVYFCASSQTGLGYNEQFFGPGTRLTVL.

The V and J genes are TRBV5-6 and TRBJ1-2; 8 bases match TRBD1. This CDR3 has 15 amino acids. The V and J ends lost 0 bases and 7 bases, in that order; junction bases with no gene match: 8. Germline values: CDR1 SGHDT, CDR2 YYEEEE. The CDR3 nucleotides are TGTGCCAGCAGCTTGGCCGCAGGGGGCATAGTTGGCTACACCTTC. Protein product: CASSLAAGGIVGYTF.

This rearrangement joins TRBV6-6 to TRBJ2-3; TRBD2 aligns across 11 bases. Germline V gene lookup returns CDR1 MNHNY and CDR2 SVGAGI (reference sequence). The CDR3 length is 16 residues. Germline trimming cut 8 bases from V and 2 bases from J; bases unmatched to any gene: 9. The CDR3 loop reads CASPRRLAGITDTQYF. The CDR3 DNA reads as TGTGCCAGCCCCCGCCGACTAGCGGGGATCACAGATACGCAGTATTTT.

J is TRBJ2-1 and V is TRBV7-9; possibly TRBD2 for D (6 bases). CDR1 and CDR2 from the germline V gene are SEHNR and FQNEAQ (reference sequence). The CDR3 spans 19 residues. The ends were cut back, 5 bases at V and 2 bases at J, with 25 bases in the middle. Here the CDR3 reads CASSPRIAVGNSPYNEQFF. CDR3 nucleotides: TGTGCCAGCAGCCCCCGAATAGCGGTGGGTAATAGTCCCTACAATGAGCAGTTCTTC. The complete variable domain, with remaining parts taken from reference TRBV7-9 and TRBJ2-1, reads DTGVSQNPRHKITKRGQNVTFRCDPISEHNRLYWYRQTLGQGPEFLTYFQNEAQLEKSRLLSDRFSAERPKGSFSTLEIQRTEQGDSAMYLCASSPRIAVGNSPYNEQFFGPGTRLTVL.

This clonotype was seen at least ten times. V is TRBV12-3 or TRBV12-4 and J is TRBJ1-2; the D is unclear. Trimming took off 6 bases at V and 7 bases at J, with 21 bases between the two ends. This CDR3 contains 15 residues. The CDR3 spells CASSSRRGTVGGYTF. CDR3 nucleotide sequence: TGTGCCAGCAGCTCACGTCGCGGAACCGTAGGTGGCTACACCTTC.

This clonotype appeared a few times. This chain uses TRBV10-3 with TRBJ1-6; possible D gene TRBD1, 5 bases. This CDR3 is 14 amino acids long. The V end lost 4 bases, the J end lost 9 bases, and 13 bases lay between the germline ends. CDR1 is ENHRY and CDR2 is SYGVKD in the germline V gene. The CDR3 coding sequence is TGTGCCATCAGTGGGGACCGCTACGGTTCACCCCTCCACTTT. Translation gives CAISGDRYGSPLHF.